A selection of T cell receptor beta chains follows, all from one sample in a study of blood T cells in healthy people across ages. Via MiXCR, TCRdb re-called the 5' RACE reads, giving one row per CDR3 protein. Here the sample spans more than 800,000 distinct CDR3 sequences, roughly 45% being singletons. Sample: blood. The receptors derive from a woman aged 55-70 years in good health. The CDR3 runs from the conserved cysteine through the conserved F or W. D genes are given only for firm matches. Not all rows give a size; the values are once, few, many and, for expanded clones, a class.

d_call	v_call	clone_size	j_call	cdr3_aa	cdr3_nt
-	TRBV29-1	few	TRBJ1-5	CSVMFPGGSNQPQHF	TGCAGCGTGATGTTCCCGGGGGGTAGCAATCAGCCCCAGCATTTT
-	TRBV6-5	-	TRBJ1-2	CASSDDFNYGYTF	TGTGCCAGCAGTGACGATTTTAACTATGGCTACACCTTC
TRBD2	TRBV11-2	-	TRBJ2-3	CASNLSPGLAGAVADTQYF	TGTGCCAGCAACCTTTCCCCGGGACTAGCGGGAGCGGTGGCAGATACGCAGTATTTT
TRBD2	TRBV4-2	few	TRBJ2-7	CASSQEPSVAGEQYF	TGTGCCAGCAGCCAAGAACCCTCCGTAGCGGGCGAGCAGTACTTC
TRBD2	TRBV29-1	-	TRBJ2-2	CSVRAGTSGTNTGELFF	TGCAGCGTTCGAGCCGGGACTAGCGGGACGAACACCGGGGAGCTGTTTTTT
-	TRBV5-1	few	TRBJ2-7	CASSYGKLENEQYF	TGCGCCAGCAGTTACGGAAAGCTGGAGAACGAGCAGTACTTC
-	TRBV7-6	-	TRBJ2-7	CASSKQGIHEQYF	TGTGCCAGCAGCAAACAGGGAATCCACGAGCAGTACTTC
-	TRBV4-2	once	TRBJ1-1	CASSQDIGSGNTEAFF	TGTGCCAGCAGCCAAGATATCGGGTCGGGGAACACTGAAGCTTTCTTT
TRBD2	TRBV20-1	few	TRBJ2-5	CSAGTGTSGETQYF	TGCAGTGCTGGGACCGGGACTAGCGGAGAGACCCAGTACTTC
TRBD1	TRBV12-3/TRBV12-4	-	TRBJ2-4	CASSSSGGASDNIQYF	TGTGCCAGCAGTTCATCAGGGGGCGCGTCGGATAACATTCAGTACTTC
-	TRBV29-1	-	TRBJ2-5	CSVDGGRGETQYF	TGCAGCGTTGATGGGGGGCGGGGGGAGACCCAGTACTTC
-	TRBV4-1	-	TRBJ2-1	CASSQGPGPYNEQFF	TGCGCCAGCAGCCAAGGACCGGGACCTTACAATGAGCAGTTCTTC
-	TRBV11-2	few	TRBJ2-7	CASSSTNEQYF	TGTGCCAGCAGCTCGACTAACGAGCAGTACTTC
-	TRBV25-1	few	TRBJ1-4	CASSEVRQFNEKLFF	TGTGCCAGCAGTGAGGTGCGACAGTTTAATGAAAAACTGTTTTTT
-	TRBV12-3/TRBV12-4	few	TRBJ1-1	CASSLNSGDTEAFF	TGTGCCAGCAGTTTAAATTCCGGGGACACTGAAGCTTTCTTT
-	TRBV7-3	few	TRBJ2-6	CASSIHRTDSGANVLTF	TGTGCCAGCAGCATACATCGGACGGACTCTGGGGCCAACGTCCTGACTTTC
-	TRBV27	-	TRBJ1-5	CASSDWDGQPQHF	TGTGCCAGCAGTGATTGGGATGGTCAGCCCCAGCATTTT
TRBD2	TRBV27	-	TRBJ2-1	CASSLAPGLAGERQFF	TGTGCCAGCAGTTTAGCACCGGGACTAGCGGGAGAAAGGCAGTTCTTC
-	TRBV29-1	few	TRBJ2-7	CSVDGGRESGEQYF	TGCAGCGTTGATGGTGGCAGGGAATCGGGCGAGCAGTACTTC
-	TRBV5-1	-	TRBJ1-1	CASSLDLNMNTEAFF	TGCGCCAGCAGCTTGGACCTCAACATGAACACTGAAGCTTTCTTT
-	TRBV4-3	-	TRBJ2-5	CASSQGLGRQETQYF	TGCGCCAGCAGCCAAGGTTTGGGACGGCAAGAGACCCAGTACTTC
-	TRBV3-1	-	TRBJ2-3	CASSRDGGIVDTQYF	TGTGCCAGCAGCAGGGACGGAGGGATAGTGGATACGCAGTATTTT
-	TRBV20-1	-	TRBJ2-1	CSAREETYNEQFF	TGCAGTGCTAGAGAGGAGACTTACAATGAGCAGTTCTTC
TRBD2	TRBV9	few	TRBJ2-1	CASSVAQLAGAGEQFF	TGTGCCAGCAGCGTAGCTCAACTAGCGGGAGCGGGTGAGCAGTTCTTC
TRBD2	TRBV20-1	-	TRBJ2-3	CSARPGLRTADTQYF	TGCAGTGCTAGGCCGGGACTACGAACTGCAGATACGCAGTATTTT
TRBD2	TRBV11-3	-	TRBJ2-5	CVSRSSGLQETQYF	TGTGTCAGCAGGTCTAGCGGGCTCCAAGAGACCCAGTACTTC
-	TRBV7-9	once	TRBJ2-5	CASSLVSRQGTQYF	TGTGCCAGCAGCTTAGTGTCGCGGCAAGGGACCCAGTACTTC
-	TRBV29-1	-	TRBJ1-1	CSVIGTPNTEAFF	TGCAGCGTAATCGGGACACCGAACACTGAAGCTTTCTTT
-	TRBV27	few	TRBJ2-7	CASSLSPSGPYEQYF	TGTGCCAGCAGTTTATCCCCCTCGGGACCGTACGAGCAGTACTTC
TRBD1	TRBV6-1	-	TRBJ2-7	CASSPPSAGTGIYEQYF	TGTGCCAGCAGTCCTCCTTCGGCCGGGACAGGGATCTACGAGCAGTACTTC
-	TRBV27	-	TRBJ1-1	CASGRRNRALNTEAFF	TGTGCCAGCGGAAGGCGGAATAGGGCCCTGAACACTGAAGCTTTCTTT
-	TRBV9	-	TRBJ1-1	CASSTLARVYTEAFF	TGTGCCAGCAGCACCCTCGCTCGGGTATACACTGAAGCTTTCTTT
-	TRBV9	few	TRBJ1-1	CASSVVSRGFGTEAFF	TGTGCCAGCAGCGTAGTCAGCCGGGGGTTCGGCACTGAAGCTTTCTTT
-	TRBV3-1	few	TRBJ1-1	CASSQQAGRGDTEAFF	TGTGCCAGCAGCCAACAGGCAGGGCGCGGGGACACTGAAGCTTTCTTT
TRBD1	TRBV6-6	-	TRBJ2-7	CASSRRDSSYNEQYF	TGTGCCAGCAGCCGCCGGGACAGCTCCTACAATGAGCAGTACTTC
-	TRBV21-1	-	TRBJ2-5	CASSNSDRDGETQYF	TGTGCCAGCAGCAATTCTGACAGGGATGGAGAGACCCAGTACTTC
TRBD1	TRBV29-1	few	TRBJ2-5	CSVLKVGTGKETQYF	TGCAGCGTCCTCAAAGTGGGGACAGGGAAGGAGACCCAGTACTTC
-	TRBV2	-	TRBJ2-5	CASCRRANQETQYF	TGTGCCAGCTGCCGGCGAGCCAACCAAGAGACCCAGTACTTC
TRBD1	TRBV7-9	few	TRBJ1-2	CASSGQGENYGYTF	TGTGCCAGCAGCGGACAGGGGGAGAACTATGGCTACACCTTC
-	TRBV20-1	once	TRBJ2-7	CSASGVEPPEDREAYYEQYF	TGCAGTGCATCAGGGGTGGAGCCCCCGGAAGACCGGGAGGCTTACTACGAGCAGTACTTC
-	TRBV20-1	-	TRBJ2-1	CSANTRAGEQFF	TGCAGTGCCAACACTAGGGCTGGTGAGCAGTTCTTC
TRBD1	TRBV7-6	-	TRBJ2-4	CASSLDRVNIQYF	TGTGCCAGCAGCCTAGACAGGGTAAACATTCAGTACTTC
TRBD2	TRBV9	-	TRBJ2-1	CASSPYSTSDEQFF	TGTGCCAGCAGCCCGTACTCGACTAGCGATGAGCAGTTCTTC
-	TRBV12-3/TRBV12-4	once	TRBJ1-5	CASSRTTDNQPQHF	TGTGCCAGCAGCCGTACGACAGATAATCAGCCCCAGCATTTT
TRBD2	TRBV9	-	TRBJ2-7	CASSVGGLAGASSYEQYF	TGTGCCAGCAGCGTAGGGGGACTAGCGGGAGCATCATCCTACGAGCAGTACTTC
-	TRBV11-2	-	TRBJ2-7	CASSPPGSRASSYEQYF	TGTGCCAGCAGCCCCCCCGGCTCGCGCGCGAGCTCCTACGAGCAGTACTTC